This TCR beta chain was profiled in a study of T cells in Graves' hyperthyroidism and ophthalmopathy. General study results and limits: Clonotypes that were expanded in thyroid above 0.001 mostly appeared in blood too.

Points on this clonotype: Its matching antigen is unknown.

Newly diagnosed hyperthyroidism patients aged 18 to 65 years had disease lasting under 2 months. It was RNA transcripts that yielded the amplified TCR beta CDR3 regions. The study used the HTBI primer set for a first-round RT-PCR of the TCR CDR3. MiXCR, run by TCRdb on the multiplex PCR reads, gives a single entry per CDR3 protein. The sample yields roughly 96,000 distinct CDR3 sequences, over 50% seen once. The CDR3 has 12 residues. Germline loops: CDR1 SGHTA, CDR2 FQGNSA. Between the trimmed V and J ends, which lost 11 bases and 1 base, there was a span of 12 bases. This receptor was taken from a middle-aged woman with Graves' hyperthyroidism. Sample: blood. V and J are TRBV7-2 and TRBJ2-7; D is perhaps TRBD1 (7 bases). CDR3 DNA sequence: TGTGCCTGGCGGGACAGTTCCTACGAGCAGTACTTC. Its translation is CAWRDSSYEQYF.